Included here is one T cell receptor beta chain sequence, with context. Its antigen is unknown. The data belong to a study of graft-versus-host responses after intestinal transplantation. General study results and limits: Allografts from individuals with graft-donor T cell macrochimerism displayed high graft-versus-host to host-versus-graft clonal ratios.

The protocol was immunoSEQ multiplex PCR, while the TCRdb copy is restricted to in-frame clones and leaves out a portion. Here the sample spans 60,000 to 90,000 clones, roughly 88% being singletons. The TCR sequence derives from a human donor who received an intestinal transplant. Sequenced here: unstimulated CD8+ T cells sorted from spleen or lymph node cells, sampled before intestinal transplant.

CDR3 nucleotide sequence: TGCAGTGCTTACCTCGGTGAGCAGTTCTTC. As protein: CSAYLGEQFF. This sequence joins TRBV20-1 and TRBJ2-1; D gene uncertain. The V end was cut by 5 bases, the J end by 9 bases, with 8 bases between. Looked up from germline, CDR1 is DFQATT and CDR2 is SNEGSKA (reference sequence). The CDR3 runs 10 residues.